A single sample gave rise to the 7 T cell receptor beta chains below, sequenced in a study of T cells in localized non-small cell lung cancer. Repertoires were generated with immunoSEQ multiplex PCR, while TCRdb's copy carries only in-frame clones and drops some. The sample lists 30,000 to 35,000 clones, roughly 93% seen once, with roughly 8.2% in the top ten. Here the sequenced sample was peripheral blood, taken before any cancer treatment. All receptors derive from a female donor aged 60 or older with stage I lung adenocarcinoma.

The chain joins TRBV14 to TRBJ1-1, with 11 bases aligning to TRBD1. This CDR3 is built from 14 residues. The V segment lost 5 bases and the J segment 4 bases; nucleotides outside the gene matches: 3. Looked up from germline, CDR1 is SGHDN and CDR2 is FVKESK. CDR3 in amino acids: CASSYGTGGTEAFF. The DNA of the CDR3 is TGTGCCAGCAGCTACGGGACAGGGGGCACTGAAGCTTTCTTT. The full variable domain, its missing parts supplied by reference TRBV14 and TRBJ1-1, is EAGVTQFPSHSVIEKGQTVTLRCDPISGHDNLYWYRRVMGKEIKFLLHFVKESKQDESGMPNNRFLAERTGGTYSTLKVQPAELEDSGVYFCASSYGTGGTEAFFGQGTRLTVV.

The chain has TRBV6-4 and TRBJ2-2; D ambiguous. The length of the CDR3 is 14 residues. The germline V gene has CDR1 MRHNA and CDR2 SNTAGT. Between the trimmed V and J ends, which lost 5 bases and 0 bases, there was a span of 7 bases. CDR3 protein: CASSSDSNTGELFF. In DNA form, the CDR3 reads TGTGCCAGCAGTTCGGATTCGAACACCGGGGAGCTGTTTTTT.

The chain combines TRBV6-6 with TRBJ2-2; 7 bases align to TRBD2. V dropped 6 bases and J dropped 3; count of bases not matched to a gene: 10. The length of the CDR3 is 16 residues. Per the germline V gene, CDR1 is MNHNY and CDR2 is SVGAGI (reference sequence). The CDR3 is CASSLGRGIDTGELFF. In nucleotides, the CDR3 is TGTGCCAGCAGCCTTGGGAGGGGCATTGACACCGGGGAGCTGTTTTTT.

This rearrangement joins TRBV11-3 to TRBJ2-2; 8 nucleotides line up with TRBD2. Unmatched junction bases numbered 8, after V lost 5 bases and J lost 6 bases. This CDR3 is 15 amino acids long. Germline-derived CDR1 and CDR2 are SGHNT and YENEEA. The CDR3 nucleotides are TGTGCCAGCAGCCTAGCGGGTGGGGTACCCGGGGAGCTGTTTTTT. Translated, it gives CASSLAGGVPGELFF. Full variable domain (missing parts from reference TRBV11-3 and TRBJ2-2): EAGVVQSPRYKIIEKKQPVAFWCNPISGHNTLYWYLQNLGQGPELLIRYENEEAVDDSQLPKDRFSAERLKGVDSTLKIQPAELGDSAVYLCASSLAGGVPGELFFGEGSRLTVL.

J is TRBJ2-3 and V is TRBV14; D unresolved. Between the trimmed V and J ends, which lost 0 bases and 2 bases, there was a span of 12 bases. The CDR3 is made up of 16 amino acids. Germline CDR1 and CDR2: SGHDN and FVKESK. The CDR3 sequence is CASSQETGKLTDTQYF. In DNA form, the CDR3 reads TGTGCCAGCAGCCAAGAGACCGGAAAACTCACAGATACGCAGTATTTT. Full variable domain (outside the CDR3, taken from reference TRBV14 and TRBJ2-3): EAGVTQFPSHSVIEKGQTVTLRCDPISGHDNLYWYRRVMGKEIKFLLHFVKESKQDESGMPNNRFLAERTGGTYSTLKVQPAELEDSGVYFCASSQETGKLTDTQYFGPGTRLTVL.

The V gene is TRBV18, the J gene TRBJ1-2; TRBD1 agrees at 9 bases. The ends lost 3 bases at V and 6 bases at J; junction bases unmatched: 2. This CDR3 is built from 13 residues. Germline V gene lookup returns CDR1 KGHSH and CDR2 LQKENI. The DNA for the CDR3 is TGTGCCAGCTCACCGACAGGGGGGAATGGCTACACCTTC. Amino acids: CASSPTGGNGYTF.

The CDR3 spells CASRDAWGSGYTF. CDR3 DNA: TGTGCCAGCAGAGACGCGTGGGGTTCAGGCTACACCTTC. The chain carries TRBV6-5 and TRBJ1-2; no definite D call. V was shortened by 6 bases and J by 8 bases, with 16 bases between the two germline ends. Germline CDR1 reads MNHEY; CDR2 reads SVGAGI. CDR3 length equals 13 residues.